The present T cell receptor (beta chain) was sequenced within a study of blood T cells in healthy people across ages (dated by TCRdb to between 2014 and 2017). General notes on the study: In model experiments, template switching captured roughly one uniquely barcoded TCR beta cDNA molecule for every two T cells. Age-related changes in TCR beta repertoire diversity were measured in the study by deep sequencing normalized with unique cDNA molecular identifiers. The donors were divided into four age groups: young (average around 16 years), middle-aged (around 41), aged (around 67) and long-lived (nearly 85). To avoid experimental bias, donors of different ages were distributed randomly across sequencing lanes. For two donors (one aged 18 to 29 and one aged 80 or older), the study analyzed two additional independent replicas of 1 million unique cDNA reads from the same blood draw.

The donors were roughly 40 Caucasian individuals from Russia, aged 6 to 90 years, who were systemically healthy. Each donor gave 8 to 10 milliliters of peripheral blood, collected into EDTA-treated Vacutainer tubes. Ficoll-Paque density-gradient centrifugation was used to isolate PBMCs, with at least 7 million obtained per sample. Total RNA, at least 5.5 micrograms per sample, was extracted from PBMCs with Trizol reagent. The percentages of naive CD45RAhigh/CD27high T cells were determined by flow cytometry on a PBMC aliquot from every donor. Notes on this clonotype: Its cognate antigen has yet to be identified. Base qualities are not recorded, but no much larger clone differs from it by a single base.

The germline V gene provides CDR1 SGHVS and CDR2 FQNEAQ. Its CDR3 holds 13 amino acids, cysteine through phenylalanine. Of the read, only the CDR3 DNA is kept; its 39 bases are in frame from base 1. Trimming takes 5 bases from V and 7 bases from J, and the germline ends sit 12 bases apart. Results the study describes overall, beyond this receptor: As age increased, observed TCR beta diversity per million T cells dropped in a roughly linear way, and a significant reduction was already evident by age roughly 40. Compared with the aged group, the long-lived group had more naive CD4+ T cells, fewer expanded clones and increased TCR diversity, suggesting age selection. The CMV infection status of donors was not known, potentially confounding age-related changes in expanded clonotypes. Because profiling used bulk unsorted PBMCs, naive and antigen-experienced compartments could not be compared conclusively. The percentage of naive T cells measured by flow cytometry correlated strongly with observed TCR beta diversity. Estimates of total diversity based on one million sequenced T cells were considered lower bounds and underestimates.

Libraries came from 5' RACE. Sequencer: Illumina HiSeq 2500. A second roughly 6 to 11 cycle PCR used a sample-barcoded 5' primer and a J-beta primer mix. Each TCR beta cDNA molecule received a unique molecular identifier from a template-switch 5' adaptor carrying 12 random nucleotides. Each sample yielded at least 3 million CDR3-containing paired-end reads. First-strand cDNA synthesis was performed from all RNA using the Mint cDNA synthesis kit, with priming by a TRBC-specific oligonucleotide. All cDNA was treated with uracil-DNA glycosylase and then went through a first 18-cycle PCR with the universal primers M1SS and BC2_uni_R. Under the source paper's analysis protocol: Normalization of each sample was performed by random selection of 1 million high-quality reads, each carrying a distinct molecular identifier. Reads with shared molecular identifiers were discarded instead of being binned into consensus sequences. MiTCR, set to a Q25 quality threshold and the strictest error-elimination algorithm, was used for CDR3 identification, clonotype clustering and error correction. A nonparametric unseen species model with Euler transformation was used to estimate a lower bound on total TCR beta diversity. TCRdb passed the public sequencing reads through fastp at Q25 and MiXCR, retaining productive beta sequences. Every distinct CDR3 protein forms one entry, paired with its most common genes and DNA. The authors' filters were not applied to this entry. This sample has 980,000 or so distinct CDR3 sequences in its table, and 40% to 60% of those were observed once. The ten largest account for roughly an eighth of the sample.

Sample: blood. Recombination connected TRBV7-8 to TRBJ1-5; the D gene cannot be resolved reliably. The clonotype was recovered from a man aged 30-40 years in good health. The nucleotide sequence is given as TGTGCCAGCAGCCCATTAGACGAACAGCCCCAGCATTTT. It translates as CASSPLDEQPQHF.